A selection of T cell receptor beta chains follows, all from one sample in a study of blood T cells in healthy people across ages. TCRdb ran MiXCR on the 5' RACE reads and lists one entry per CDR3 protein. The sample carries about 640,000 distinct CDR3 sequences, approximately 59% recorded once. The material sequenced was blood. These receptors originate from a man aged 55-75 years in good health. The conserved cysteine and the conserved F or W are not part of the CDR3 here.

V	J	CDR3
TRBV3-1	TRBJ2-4	ASSQEGRGLAKNIQY
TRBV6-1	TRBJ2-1	ASTQGQGANYNEQF
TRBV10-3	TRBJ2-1	AISEQERGAYNEQF
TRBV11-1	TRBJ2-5	ASSFGGLETQY
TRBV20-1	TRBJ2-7	SASQTSGHYEQY
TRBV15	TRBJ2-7	ATSMTGSSYEQY
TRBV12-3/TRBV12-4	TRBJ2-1	ASSLTGPYNEQF
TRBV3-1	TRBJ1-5	ASSPGQFSNQPQH
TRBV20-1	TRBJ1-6	SARGPGASSYNSPLH
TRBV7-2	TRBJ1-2	ASSSGQRGVYGYT
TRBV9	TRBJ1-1	ASSDGTGVQAF
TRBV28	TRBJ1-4	ASSRTGQEKLF
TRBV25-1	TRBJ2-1	ASSRLQGSDEQF
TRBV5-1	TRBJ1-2	ASSLAQTGGGYT
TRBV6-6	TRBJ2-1	ASSGAALAGINEQF
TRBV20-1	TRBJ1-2	SASRGDYGYT